Sequencing of this T cell receptor (beta chain) was carried out in a study of blood T cell repertoires in COVID-19 (dated by TCRdb to 2020 to 2021). Study-wide context: Collaborator samples came from the United States, Italy and Spain and covered acute and convalescent phases of COVID-19. The material from the prospective study consisted of cDNA or gDNA derived from T cells, B-cell-depleted T cells, or PBMCs. Subjects who had been exposed to COVID-19, were actively infected with it, or had recovered from it provided the deeply sampled blood TCRbeta repertoires that made up the dataset. A freely available public database, intended as a resource for researchers studying the immune response to SARS-CoV-2, is where the repertoires were released. Samples were obtained from the ongoing ImmuneRACE study (first 160 participants) and from 950 to 1,500 subjects provided by 6 global collaborators. Nearly every sample came with metadata listing a de-identified subject ID, COVID-19 status, age in years and sex. Where available, HLA class I and class II types were taken from metadata supplied by the sample provider and were not determined by assay-based typing. What the work shows at the level of the full study, not this receptor alone: The quantity of clinical and demographic metadata differed by source and by participant and was supplied without curation.

CDR1 and CDR2 were assigned from the germline V gene as SGHNT and YENEEA. The CDR3 spans 16 residues, from the cysteine through the phenylalanine. The CDR3 DNA has 48 bases and is translated from base 1. Trimming takes 4 bases from V and 0 bases from J, and the germline ends sit 12 bases apart. With respect to this clone: The antigen this receptor binds is unknown. Base qualities were left out, and no much larger clone turns up one base away.

The immunoSEQ Assay, a bias-controlled multiplex PCR, was used to amplify TCRbeta CDR3 regions from genomic DNA. The authors' analysis ran thus. The number of nucleated cells in each sample was estimated by amplification of reference gene primers within the assay. Sequence reads were collapsed and filtered to measure the absolute abundance of every unique TCRbeta CDR3 rearrangement. For each sample, productive Simpson clonality was calculated by taking the square root of Simpson's diversity index across productive rearrangements. Drawn from immuneACCESS, this table holds only the in-frame rearrangements with V and J called that TCRdb kept. Clones are partly lost; checked studies trace under half to an unresolved V gene and leave the rest unexplained. V, J and clone size were drawn from that table, and D and trimming were deduced from the DNA. Present in this sample are 200,000 to 250,000 clones, around 85% of which were seen just once. Jointly, the top ten make up around 5.1% of the sample.

The collaborating institutions used their own protocols to collect whole blood in K2EDTA tubes. For TCRbeta analysis, collaborator samples were shipped as frozen whole blood, as isolated PBMCs, or as DNA extracted from either sample type. Sequenced sample: peripheral blood. This sequence was found in a human donor in a cohort sampled during active COVID-19. This chain is built from TRBV11-3 and TRBJ2-2; the D gene is perhaps TRBD2, from 6 matching bases. The CDR3 is CASSSFGGSNTGELFF. In nucleotides, the sequence is TGTGCCAGCAGCTCCTTCGGGGGATCGAACACCGGGGAGCTGTTTTTT.